This T cell receptor (beta chain) appears in the sequencing data of a study of CD4 T cells in relation to SARS-CoV-2 and coronaviruses. General study findings and limits: Pre-pandemic and post-infection samples never came from the same donor.

This CDR3 comprises 14 residues. Trimming removed 3 bases from V and 5 bases from J, with 13 bases in between. Germline assignment: CDR1 SGHVS and CDR2 FQNEAQ. This table comes from immunoSEQ multiplex PCR, and its TCRdb copy is limited to in-frame clones, with some not included. The data show 20,000 or so clones, with around 81% seen just once and about 10% held by the top ten. Regarding this clone: Its target is unknown.

Unexposed donor CD4+ T cells date from about 2011-2018, before the COVID-19 pandemic. Isolation of CD4+ T cells took place after approximately eleven days in culture. V usage is TRBV7-8 and J usage is TRBJ2-5; D gene uncertain. This clonotype originated in a human donor in good health. Source material: CD4+ T cells from PBMCs, cultured in vitro. The chain's CDR3 is CASSFVEVGETQYF. The CDR3 DNA reads TGTGCCAGCAGCTTTGTCGAGGTGGGGGAGACCCAGTACTTC.